This T cell receptor beta chain emerged from a study of blood T cell repertoires in COVID-19. Turning to the study itself: Whether acute or convalescent, the COVID-19 samples came from the United States, Italy and Spain. Nucleic acid was either cDNA or gDNA, and it came from T cells, B-cell-depleted T cells, or PBMCs.

Original analysis: Reference gene primer amplification yielded estimated nucleated cell counts. Only in-frame clones appear in the TCRdb table, and some are missing; sequencing was by immunoSEQ multiplex PCR. The V and J calls and the clone size are those of that table, but D and trimming were determined from the DNA. This table has around 140,000 clones, over 60% appearing once. Germline V gene data show CDR1 as LNHDA and CDR2 as SQIVND (reference sequence). V was clipped by 5 bases and J by 7 bases, with 14 bases between them. This CDR3 has 14 amino acids. This clone was found once. This clonotype originated in a man aged 45-65 years with acute or convalescent COVID-19. This chain links TRBV19 with TRBJ2-2; possibly TRBD1 for D (5 bases). The sample was peripheral blood. In DNA, the CDR3 is TGTGCCAGTAGTTTCGGACATGCTGGCGGGGAGCTGTTTTTT. Protein product: CASSFGHAGGELFF.